This T cell receptor (beta chain) was captured by sequencing in a study of blood T cell repertoires in COVID-19. V shed 1 base, J shed 2 bases, and the junction held 10 bases outside the gene matches. The CDR3 extends over 17 amino acids. Germline V CDR1 and CDR2: SGHTA, FQGNSA. Measured with immunoSEQ multiplex PCR; TCRdb has only the in-frame clones, and not every one. The data show approximately 270,000 clones, just under 85% seen once. The material sequenced was peripheral blood. J is TRBJ2-5 and V is TRBV7-2, with 7 bases matching TRBD1. The TCR was taken from an elderly man with acute or convalescent COVID-19. The CDR3 loop reads CASSLGSGQMRQETQYF. CDR3 DNA: TGTGCCAGCAGCTTAGGCTCGGGACAGATGAGGCAAGAGACCCAGTACTTC. Full variable domain (missing parts from reference TRBV7-2 and TRBJ2-5): GAGVSQSPSNKVTEKGKDVELRCDPISGHTALYWYRQSLGQGLEFLIYFQGNSAPDKSGLPSDRFSAERTGGSVSTLTIQRTQQEDSAVYLCASSLGSGQMRQETQYFGPGTRLLVL.